The 20 T cell receptor beta chains presented below share a single source sample, sequenced in a study of Tregs in tolerant kidney transplant recipients. Using immunoSEQ multiplex PCR, the repertoire was profiled, and TCRdb retains in-frame clones only, with some absent. Seen here are 90,000 to 150,000 clones, 92% observed once, and the top ten hold approximately 0.59%. The sequenced material came from CD4+ T cells from blood. These receptors were obtained from a human donor in good health.

The chain joins TRBV6-6 to TRBJ1-1, with unresolved D. V dropped 5 bases and J dropped 4 bases, with 11 bases sitting between them. Germline lookup yields CDR1 MNHNY and CDR2 SVGAGI (reference sequence). There are 13 residues in the CDR3. The CDR3 protein is CASSPGSATEAFF. Here the CDR3 DNA reads TGTGCCAGCAGTCCGGGTTCGGCCACTGAAGCTTTCTTT.

For the CDR3, the DNA is TGCGCCAGCCGCGGCACCCACGGGGAGACCTTCTACGAGCAGTACTTC. Translating it yields CASRGTHGETFYEQYF. The rearrangement uses TRBV23-1 and TRBJ2-7; tentative D call: TRBD2 (5 bases). TRBV23-1 is an ORF for which the function is uncertain. The V gene lost 8 bases and the J gene lost 3 bases, with 23 bases spanning the gap. This CDR3 is built from 16 residues.

This sequence joins TRBV7-8 and TRBJ2-3; D uncertain. Germline V gene lookup returns CDR1 SGHVS and CDR2 FQNEAQ. V dropped 1 base and J dropped 2 bases, with 7 bases sitting between them. The CDR3 is 14 amino acids. The CDR3 nucleotides are TGTGCCAGCAGCTTAGATGGCAACACAGATACGCAGTATTTT. As protein: CASSLDGNTDTQYF.

The chain has TRBV5-6 and TRBJ2-3; D gene ambiguous. This CDR3 contains 13 residues. Deletions cut 4 bases from V and 3 bases from J, with 9 bases between. The germline V gene has CDR1 SGHDT and CDR2 YYEEEE. CDR3 coding DNA: TGTGCCAGCAGCGTCCTTGGAACAGATACGCAGTATTTT. It specifies CASSVLGTDTQYF.

The gene calls are TRBV6-1 and TRBJ1-2; D uncertain. From germline, CDR1 is MNHNS and CDR2 SASEGT. CDR3 length equals 14 residues. V gave up 2 bases and J gave up 4 bases, with 11 bases separating them. CDR3 sequence: CASSENSLLYGYTF. The CDR3 DNA sequence: TGTGCCAGCAGTGAAAACAGCCTGCTCTATGGCTACACCTTC.

This chain joins TRBV11-3 and TRBJ2-7; possibly TRBD2 for D (5 bases). The length of the CDR3 is 13 residues. The V end was cut by 4 bases, the J end by 6 bases, with 13 bases between. From germline, CDR1 is SGHNT and CDR2 YENEEA. CDR3 sequence reads: CASSSREGGEQYF. CDR3 nucleotides: TGTGCCAGCAGCTCCCGAGAGGGTGGCGAGCAGTACTTC.

CDR3 nucleotides: TGTGCCAGCAGCAGCAGGGGGCCGGGCACCGGGGAGCTGTTTTTT. Protein sequence: CASSSRGPGTGELFF. The V gene is TRBV6-1, the J gene TRBJ2-2; 8 positions match TRBD1. The ends lost 6 bases at V and 4 bases at J; junction bases unmatched: 7. Germline assignment: CDR1 MNHNS and CDR2 SASEGT. The CDR3 is 15 amino acids.

This clone was detected only once. The chain couples TRBV21-1 to TRBJ2-7; the tabulated D call, TRBD2, remains unverified against the DNA. TRBV21-1 is assigned pseudogene status. The CDR3 has 13 amino acids. CDR3 region: CASGTSGAGEQYF. CDR3 DNA: TGTGCCAGCGGGACTAGCGGGGCGGGAGAGCAGTACTTC.

This clone was detected once. V gene TRBV2 combines with J gene TRBJ1-4; 7 bases line up with TRBD1. V trimming: 5 bases; J trimming: 17 bases; junction bases outside the gene matches: 8. The CDR3 has 11 amino acids. Looked up from germline, CDR1 is SNHLY and CDR2 is FYNNEI. CDR3 loop: CASSSNRDSFF. CDR3 DNA: TGTGCCAGCAGTTCAAACCGGGACAGTTTTTTT. Supplemented by reference TRBV2 and TRBJ1-4, the full variable domain reads EPEVTQTPSHQVTQMGQEVILRCVPISNHLYFYWYRQILGQKVEFLVSFYNNEISEKSEIFDDQFSVERPDGSNFTLKIRSTKLEDSAMYFCASSSNRDSFFGSGTQLSVL.

This chain joins TRBV15 and TRBJ1-5; D remains unclear. The V end was cut by 3 bases, the J end by 0 bases, with 15 bases between. CDR1 LNHNV and CDR2 YYDKDF come from the germline V gene (reference sequence). The CDR3 runs to 17 residues. The CDR3 loop reads CATSRGRGRGSNQPQHF. The CDR3 coding sequence is TGTGCCACCAGCAGGGGGAGAGGAAGAGGTAGCAATCAGCCCCAGCATTTT.

This chain uses TRBV10-3 with TRBJ1-6; 7 bases agree with TRBD1. This CDR3 region has 14 residues. The V segment lost 6 bases and the J segment 7 bases; nucleotides outside the gene matches: 6. Germline V gene lookup returns CDR1 ENHRY and CDR2 SYGVKD. In DNA, the CDR3 is TGTGCCATCAGCGCGGGACAGCCGAATTCACCCCTCCACTTT. This encodes CAISAGQPNSPLHF.

This chain links TRBV11-2 with TRBJ2-2; D tentatively fits TRBD1 or TRBD2 (6 bases each). V was cut by 6 bases and J by 6 bases, with 14 bases left in between. This CDR3 region has 14 residues. Germline V gene sequence: CDR1 SGHAT, CDR2 FQNNGV. CDR3 DNA: TGTGCCAGCAGGCTAGGGGGGTCCGCCGGGGAGCTGTTTTTT. Protein sequence: CASRLGGSAGELFF.

This chain uses TRBV21-1 with TRBJ1-1. TRBV21-1 is designated a pseudogene. This CDR3 contains 17 residues. CDR3 nucleotide sequence: TGTGCCAGCAGCAATCAAAGCAGCAGTTTCTGGGACACTGAAGCTTTCTTT. Translating it yields CASSNQSSSFWDTEAFF.

This chain links TRBV5-1 with TRBJ1-1; tentative D call: TRBD1 (5 bases). V was clipped by 1 base and J by 2 bases, with 12 bases between them. This CDR3 is 15 amino acids long. The germline CDR1 and CDR2 sequences are SGHRS and YFSETQ. CDR3 sequence (DNA): TGCGCCAGCAGCTTGAATGGGGCCGGAAACACTGAAGCTTTCTTT. Translating gives CASSLNGAGNTEAFF. The entire variable domain, with the rest obtained from reference TRBV5-1 and TRBJ1-1, is as follows: KAGVTQTPRYLIKTRGQQVTLSCSPISGHRSVSWYQQTPGQGLQFLFEYFSETQRNKGNFPGRFSGRQFSNSRSEMNVSTLELGDSALYLCASSLNGAGNTEAFFGQGTRLTVV.

The chain links TRBV7-9 to TRBJ2-7; D is perhaps TRBD2 (6 bases). CDR1 is SEHNR, CDR2 FQNEAQ, per germline (reference sequence). V was shortened by 1 base and J by 3 bases, with 10 bases between the two germline ends. CDR3 length equals 14 residues. CDR3 in amino acids: CASSLVGGNYEQYF. The CDR3 region has the DNA TGTGCCAGCAGCTTAGTGGGAGGAAACTACGAGCAGTACTTC.

V gene TRBV10-3 combines with J gene TRBJ1-1; D uncertain. The CDR3 extends over 13 amino acids. Germline V gene lookup returns CDR1 ENHRY and CDR2 SYGVKD. V lost 3 bases, J lost 2 bases, and 7 bases lay in between. DNA of the CDR3: TGTGCCATCAGTGATCCGGCAAACACTGAAGCTTTCTTT. Encoded protein: CAISDPANTEAFF.

The V and J genes are TRBV5-1 and TRBJ1-1, with 7 bases matching TRBD1. Germline V lookup: CDR1 SGHRS, CDR2 YFSETQ. J was trimmed by 6 bases and V by 4 bases; bases with no gene match: 9. The CDR3 has 14 amino acids. The CDR3 region has the DNA TGCGCCAGCAGCCCCGGGACAGAAAGGGCTGAAGCTTTCTTT. The encoded protein is CASSPGTERAEAFF.

The chain recombines TRBV18 with TRBJ2-7; the match to TRBD1 covers 9 bases. This CDR3 region has 15 residues. The ends lost 3 bases at V and 4 bases at J; junction bases unmatched: 7. Germline values: CDR1 KGHSH, CDR2 LQKENI. CDR3 nucleotides: TGTGCCAGCTCACCGCCGGGACAGGGATTGTACGAGCAGTACTTC. Residues: CASSPPGQGLYEQYF. The full variable domain, with the rest looked up from reference TRBV18 and TRBJ2-7, is NAGVMQNPRHLVRRRGQEARLRCSPMKGHSHVYWYRQLPEEGLKFMVYLQKENIIDESGMPKERFSAEFPKEGPSILRIQQVVRGDSAAYFCASSPPGQGLYEQYFGPGTRLTVT.

V is TRBV11-2 and J is TRBJ2-1; TRBD2 agrees at 10 bases. V gave up 3 bases and J gave up 4 bases; unmatched junction bases: 9. This CDR3 has 17 amino acids. The germline gives CDR1 SGHAT, CDR2 FQNNGV. CDR3 region: CASSFSGRASLYNEQFF. CDR3 nucleotide sequence: TGTGCCAGCAGCTTCAGCGGGAGGGCCTCGTTGTACAATGAGCAGTTCTTC.

The genes are TRBV6-5 and TRBJ2-5, with TRBD1 matching over 7 bases. Trimming took 5 bases from V and 5 from J; bases not matched to a gene: 11. There are 15 residues in the CDR3. Per germline, CDR1 MNHEY and CDR2 SVGAGI. In nucleotides, the CDR3 is TGTGCCAGCAGTCCCCCGACAGGGCGACAGGAGACCCAGTACTTC. It is translated as CASSPPTGRQETQYF.